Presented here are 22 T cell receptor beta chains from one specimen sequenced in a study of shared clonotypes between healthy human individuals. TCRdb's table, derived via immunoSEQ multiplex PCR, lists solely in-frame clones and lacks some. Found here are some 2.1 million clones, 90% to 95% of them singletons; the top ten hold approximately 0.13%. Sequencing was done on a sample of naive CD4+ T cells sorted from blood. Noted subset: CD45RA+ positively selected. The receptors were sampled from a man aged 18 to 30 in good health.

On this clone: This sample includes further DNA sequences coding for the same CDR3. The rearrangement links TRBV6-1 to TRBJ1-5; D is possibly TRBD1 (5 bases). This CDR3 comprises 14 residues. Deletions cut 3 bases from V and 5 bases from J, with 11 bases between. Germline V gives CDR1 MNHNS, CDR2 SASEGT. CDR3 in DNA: TGTGCCAGCAGTGAGGGGGGGGGATATCAGCCCCAGCATTTT. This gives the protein CASSEGGGYQPQHF.

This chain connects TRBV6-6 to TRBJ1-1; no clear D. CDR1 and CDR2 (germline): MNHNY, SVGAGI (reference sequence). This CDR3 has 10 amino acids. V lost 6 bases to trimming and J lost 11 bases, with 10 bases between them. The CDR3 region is CASSQLPAFF. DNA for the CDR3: TGTGCCAGCAGCCAGTTACCGGCTTTCTTT.

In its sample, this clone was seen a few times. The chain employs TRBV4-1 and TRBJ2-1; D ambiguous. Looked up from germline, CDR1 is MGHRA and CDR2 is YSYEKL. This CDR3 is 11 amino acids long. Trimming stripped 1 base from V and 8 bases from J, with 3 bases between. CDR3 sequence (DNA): TGCGCCAGCAGCCAAGTGTATGAGCAGTTCTTC. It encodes CASSQVYEQFF.

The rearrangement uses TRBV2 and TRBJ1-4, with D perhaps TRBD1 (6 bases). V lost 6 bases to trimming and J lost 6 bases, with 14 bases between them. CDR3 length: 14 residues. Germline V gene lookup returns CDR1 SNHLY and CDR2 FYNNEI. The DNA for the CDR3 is TGTGCCAGCAGCGTCGGGACACTGTATGAAAAACTGTTTTTT. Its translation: CASSVGTLYEKLFF.

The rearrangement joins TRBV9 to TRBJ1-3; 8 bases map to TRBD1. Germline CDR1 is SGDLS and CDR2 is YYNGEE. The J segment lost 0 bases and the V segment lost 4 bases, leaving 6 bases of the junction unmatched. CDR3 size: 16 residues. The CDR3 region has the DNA TGTGCCAGCAGCAATACAGGGGGAGGCTCTGGAAACACCATATATTTT. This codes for CASSNTGGGSGNTIYF.

DNA for the CDR3: TGTGCCAGCAGACACGAAGGACTAGGATTCTACGAGCAGTACTTC. Translating gives CASRHEGLGFYEQYF. The J gene is TRBJ2-7, the V gene TRBV6-6, with TRBD2 matching 7 bases. Unmatched junction bases numbered 11, after V lost 6 bases and J lost 3 bases. There are 15 residues in the CDR3. The germline gives CDR1 MNHNY, CDR2 SVGAGI (reference sequence).

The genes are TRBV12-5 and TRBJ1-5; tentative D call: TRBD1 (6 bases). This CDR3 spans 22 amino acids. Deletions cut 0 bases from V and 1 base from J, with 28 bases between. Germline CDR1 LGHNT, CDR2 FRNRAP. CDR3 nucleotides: TGTGCTAGTGGTTTGGTACCTAAGAGTCAGGACAGCTCTACGAAAAGCAATCAGCCCCAGCATTTT. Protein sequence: CASGLVPKSQDSSTKSNQPQHF.

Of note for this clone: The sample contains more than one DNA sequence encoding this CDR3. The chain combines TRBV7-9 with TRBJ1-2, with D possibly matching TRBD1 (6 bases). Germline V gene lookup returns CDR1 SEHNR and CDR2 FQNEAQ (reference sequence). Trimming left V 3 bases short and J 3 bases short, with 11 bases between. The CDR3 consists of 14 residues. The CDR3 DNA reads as TGTGCCAGCAGCTTCCACGGGGGCGACTATGGCTACACCTTC. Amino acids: CASSFHGGDYGYTF.

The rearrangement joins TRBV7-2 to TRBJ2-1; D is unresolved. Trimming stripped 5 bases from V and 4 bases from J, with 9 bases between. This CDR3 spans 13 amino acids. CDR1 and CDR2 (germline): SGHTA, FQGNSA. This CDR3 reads CASSEPGYNEQFF. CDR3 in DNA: TGTGCCAGCAGCGAGCCGGGTTACAATGAGCAGTTCTTC. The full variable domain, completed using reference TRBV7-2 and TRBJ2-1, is GAGVSQSPSNKVTEKGKDVELRCDPISGHTALYWYRQSLGQGLEFLIYFQGNSAPDKSGLPSDRFSAERTGGSVSTLTIQRTQQEDSAVYLCASSEPGYNEQFFGPGTRLTVL.

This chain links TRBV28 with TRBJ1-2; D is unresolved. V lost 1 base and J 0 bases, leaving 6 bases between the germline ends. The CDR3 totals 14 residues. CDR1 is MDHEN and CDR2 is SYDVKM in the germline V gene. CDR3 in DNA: TGTGCCAGCAGTTTATCTAATCCTAACTATGGCTACACCTTC. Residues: CASSLSNPNYGYTF.

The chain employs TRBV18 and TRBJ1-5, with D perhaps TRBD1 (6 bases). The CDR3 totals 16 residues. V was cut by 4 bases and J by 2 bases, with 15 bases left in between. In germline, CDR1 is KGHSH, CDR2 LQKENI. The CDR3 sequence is CASSLTIDRRNQPQHF. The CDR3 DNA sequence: TGTGCCAGCTCACTTACCATAGACAGGCGCAATCAGCCCCAGCATTTT.

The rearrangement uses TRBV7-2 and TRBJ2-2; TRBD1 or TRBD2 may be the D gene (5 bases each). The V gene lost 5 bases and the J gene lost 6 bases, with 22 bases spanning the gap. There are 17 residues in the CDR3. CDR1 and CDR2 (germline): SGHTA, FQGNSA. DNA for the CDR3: TGTGCCAGCAGCCCATCGGGACCGCTCCTTGGTCCCGGGGAGCTGTTTTTT. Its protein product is CASSPSGPLLGPGELFF.

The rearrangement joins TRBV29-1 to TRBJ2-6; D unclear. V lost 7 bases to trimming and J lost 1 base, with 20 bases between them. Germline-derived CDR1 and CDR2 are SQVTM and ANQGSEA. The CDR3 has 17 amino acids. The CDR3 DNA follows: TGCAGCGGACGTCCCCCGGGCCCCCATTCTGGGGCCAACGTCCTGACTTTC. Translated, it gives CSGRPPGPHSGANVLTF.

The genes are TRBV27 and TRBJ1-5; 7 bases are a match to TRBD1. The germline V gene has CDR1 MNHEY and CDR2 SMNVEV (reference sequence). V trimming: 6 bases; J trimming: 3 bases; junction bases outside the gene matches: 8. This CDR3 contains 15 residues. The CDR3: CASSLQGRHNQPQHF. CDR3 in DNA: TGTGCCAGCAGCTTACAGGGGAGGCACAATCAGCCCCAGCATTTT.

The CDR3 nucleotides are TGTGCCAGCAGCGTAGGAGGGGGCAGGACTTACGAGCAGTACTTC. Translating it yields CASSVGGGRTYEQYF. The chain is built from TRBV9 and TRBJ2-7, with 7 bases aligning to TRBD1. The CDR3 is 15 residues long. Unmatched junction bases numbered 7, after V lost 0 bases and J lost 4 bases. Germline loops: CDR1 SGDLS, CDR2 YYNGEE.

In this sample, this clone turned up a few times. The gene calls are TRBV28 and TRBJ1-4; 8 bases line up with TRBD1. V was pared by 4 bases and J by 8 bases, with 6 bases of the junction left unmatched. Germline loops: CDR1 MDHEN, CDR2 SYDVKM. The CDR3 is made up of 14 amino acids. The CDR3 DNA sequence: TGTGCCAGCAGTTCAGGACAGGGATCGGAAAAACTGTTTTTT. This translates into CASSSGQGSEKLFF.

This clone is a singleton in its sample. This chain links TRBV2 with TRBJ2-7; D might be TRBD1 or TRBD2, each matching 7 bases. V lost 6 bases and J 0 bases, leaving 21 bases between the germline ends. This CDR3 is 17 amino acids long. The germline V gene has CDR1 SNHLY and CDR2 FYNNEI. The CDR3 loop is CASRFDRERDISYEQYF. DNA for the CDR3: TGTGCCAGCAGGTTTGACAGGGAGCGGGATATCTCCTACGAGCAGTACTTC. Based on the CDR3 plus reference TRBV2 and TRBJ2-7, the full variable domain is EPEVTQTPSHQVTQMGQEVILRCVPISNHLYFYWYRQILGQKVEFLVSFYNNEISEKSEIFDDQFSVERPDGSNFTLKIRSTKLEDSAMYFCASRFDRERDISYEQYFGPGTRLTVT.

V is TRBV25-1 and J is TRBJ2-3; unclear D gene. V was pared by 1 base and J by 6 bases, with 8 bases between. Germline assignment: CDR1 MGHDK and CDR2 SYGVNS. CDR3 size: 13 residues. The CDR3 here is CASSESPRDTQYF. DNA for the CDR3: TGTGCCAGCAGTGAATCCCCCCGCGATACGCAGTATTTT.

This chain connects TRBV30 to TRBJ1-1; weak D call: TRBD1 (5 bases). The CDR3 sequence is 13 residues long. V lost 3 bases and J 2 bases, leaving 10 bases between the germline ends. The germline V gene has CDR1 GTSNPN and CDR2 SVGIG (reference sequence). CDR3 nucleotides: TGTGCCTGGAGGGGACGTATAAACACTGAAGCTTTCTTT. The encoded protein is CAWRGRINTEAFF.

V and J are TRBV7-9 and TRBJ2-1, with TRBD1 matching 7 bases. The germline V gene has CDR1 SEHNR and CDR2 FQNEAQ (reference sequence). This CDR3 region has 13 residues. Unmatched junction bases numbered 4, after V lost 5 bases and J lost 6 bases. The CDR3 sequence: CASSKGQVNEQFF. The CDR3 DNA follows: TGTGCCAGCAGCAAAGGACAGGTCAATGAGCAGTTCTTC.

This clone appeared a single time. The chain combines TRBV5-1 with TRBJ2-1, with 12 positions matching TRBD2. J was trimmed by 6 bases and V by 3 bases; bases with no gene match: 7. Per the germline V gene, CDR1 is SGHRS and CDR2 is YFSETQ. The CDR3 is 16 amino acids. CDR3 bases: TGCGCCAGCAGCTCTAGGACTAGCGGGGAAGGCAATGAGCAGTTCTTC. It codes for CASSSRTSGEGNEQFF. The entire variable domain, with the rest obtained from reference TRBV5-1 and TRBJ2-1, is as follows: KAGVTQTPRYLIKTRGQQVTLSCSPISGHRSVSWYQQTPGQGLQFLFEYFSETQRNKGNFPGRFSGRQFSNSRSEMNVSTLELGDSALYLCASSSRTSGEGNEQFFGPGTRLTVL.

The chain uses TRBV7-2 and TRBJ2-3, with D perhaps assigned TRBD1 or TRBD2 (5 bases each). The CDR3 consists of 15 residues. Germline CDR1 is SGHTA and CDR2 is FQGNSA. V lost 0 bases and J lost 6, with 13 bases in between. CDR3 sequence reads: CASSLARIGTDTQYF. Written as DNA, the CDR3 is TGTGCCAGCAGCTTAGCGCGTATAGGGACGGATACGCAGTATTTT.